The 18 T cell receptor beta chains reported below all come from one sample, sequenced in a study of T cell repertoires in cytomegalovirus infection. TCRdb reprocessed the reads via MiXCR and lists one record per CDR3 protein. Among more than 150,000 distinct CDR3 sequences, about 21% were seen once, and the ten largest hold less than 3%. Material for sequencing was PBMCs. The origin of the receptors is a human donor in good health (CMV status not recorded). Some clones in this sample may be carry-over from other donors' samples.

There are a few counts of this clonotype. The V and J genes are TRBV12-3 or TRBV12-4 and TRBJ1-5, with D hard to call. The V and J ends lost 1 base and 0 bases respectively, with 10 bases between them. CDR3 length equals 16 residues. The CDR3 sequence: CASSLVRGASNQPQHF. The CDR3 nucleotides read TGTGCCAGCAGTTTAGTCCGGGGTGCTAGCAATCAGCCCCAGCATTTT.

The CDR3 is CASSVGDRAHYGYTF. The CDR3 DNA reads as TGTGCCAGCAGCGTAGGGGACAGAGCTCACTATGGCTACACCTTC. V is TRBV9 and J is TRBJ1-2; TRBD1 aligns across 7 bases. In germline, CDR1 is SGDLS, CDR2 YYNGEE. The CDR3 runs 15 residues. Germline trimming cut 0 bases from V and 3 bases from J; bases unmatched to any gene: 5.

This clonotype was found a few times. CDR3 nucleotide sequence: TGTGCCAGCAGCCAGCACCCGGGGGCTGAAGCTTTCTTT. Translation gives CASSQHPGAEAFF. This sequence joins TRBV3-1 and TRBJ1-1, with D possibly being TRBD1 (5 bases). This CDR3 region has 13 residues. CDR1 and CDR2 (germline): LGHDT, YNNKEL (reference sequence). The germline V and J ends were trimmed by 3 bases and 6 bases, with 11 bases remaining between them.

The table lists this clonotype with many counts. The rearrangement joins TRBV7-2 to TRBJ2-1; TRBD2 matches 10 bases. The V gene end was trimmed by 1 base and the J gene end by 9 bases; junction bases not matched to a gene: 9. Germline CDR1 and CDR2: SGHTA and FQGNSA. The CDR3 length is 16 residues. CDR3 residues: CASSLGRASGSTEQFF. CDR3 nucleotide sequence: TGTGCCAGCAGCTTAGGGAGGGCTAGCGGGAGCACTGAGCAGTTCTTC.

The chain recombines TRBV2 with TRBJ2-3; 9 bases align to TRBD1. V lost 11 bases to trimming and J lost 3 bases; unmatched junction nucleotides: 6. There are 13 residues in the CDR3. The germline V gene encodes CDR1 SNHLY and CDR2 FYNNEI. The CDR3 protein is CAFHRGLTDTQYF. The CDR3 region has the DNA TGTGCCTTCCACAGGGGGCTAACAGATACGCAGTATTTT.

The table lists this clonotype with many counts. CDR3 sequence: CASSLAQGDIQYF. CDR3 DNA sequence: TGTGCCAGCAGCTTAGCCCAAGGGGACATTCAGTACTTC. This chain uses TRBV7-2 with TRBJ2-4; a possible D gene is TRBD1 (5 bases). Germline CDR1 is SGHTA and CDR2 is FQGNSA. The CDR3 loop spans 13 amino acids. The V gene lost 0 bases and the J gene lost 8 bases, with 8 bases spanning the gap.

This chain connects TRBV6-1 to TRBJ2-1, with D uncertain. The length of the CDR3 is 13 residues. With 11 bases removed from V and 5 bases from J, the gap between germline ends came to 16 bases. Looked up from germline, CDR1 is MNHNS and CDR2 is SASEGT. CDR3 residues: CAGVRSVDNEQFF. The CDR3 DNA reads TGTGCCGGAGTAAGGAGCGTCGACAATGAGCAGTTCTTC.

Ten or more counts support this clonotype. The rearrangement uses TRBV7-2 and TRBJ2-5; 11 bases are a match to TRBD2. With V trimmed by 1 base and J by 1 base, 2 bases remained unmatched. CDR1 is SGHTA and CDR2 is FQGNSA in the germline V gene. This CDR3 has 16 residues. The CDR3, as DNA: TGTGCCAGCAGCTTAGTGGGACTAGCGGCCCAAGAGACCCAGTACTTC. Protein product: CASSLVGLAAQETQYF.

In its sample, this clonotype was seen a few times. This chain connects TRBV20-1 to TRBJ2-3; 15 nucleotides align to TRBD2. Germline V gene sequence: CDR1 DFQATT, CDR2 SNEGSKA (reference sequence). Germline trimming cut 5 bases from V and 4 bases from J; bases unmatched to any gene: 10. This CDR3 has 17 residues. Written as DNA, the CDR3 is TGCAGTGCTGCACGGACTAGCGGGGGGGCCGGGCCAGATACGCAGTATTTT. Its translation is CSAARTSGGAGPDTQYF.

V and J are TRBV2 and TRBJ2-3; D not resolved. Germline-derived CDR1 and CDR2 are SNHLY and FYNNEI. The CDR3 covers 17 residues. The ends were cut back, 3 bases at V and 0 bases at J, with 16 bases in the middle. The CDR3 loop is CASSDLRLRSSTDTQYF. CDR3 DNA sequence: TGTGCCAGCAGTGATCTTAGGCTGCGGTCTAGCACAGATACGCAGTATTTT.

V gene TRBV27 combines with J gene TRBJ1-6, with 7 bases identical to TRBD1. Germline lookup yields CDR1 MNHEY and CDR2 SMNVEV (reference sequence). J lost 8 bases, V lost 8 bases, and 12 bases had no gene match. The CDR3 covers 15 residues. CDR3 amino acids: CASSILGGTDSPLHF. The CDR3, as DNA: TGTGCCAGCTCAATCTTAGGGGGCACTGATTCACCCCTCCACTTT.

The chain uses TRBV6-2 or TRBV6-3 and TRBJ2-7; 13 positions match TRBD2. The CDR3 sequence is 16 residues long. V was pared by 5 bases and J by 4 bases, with 8 bases of the junction left unmatched. Per germline, CDR1 MNHEY and CDR2 SVGEGT. The CDR3 sequence is CASSTLRTSGRYEQYF. Here the CDR3 DNA reads TGTGCCAGCAGTACCCTAAGGACTAGCGGGAGATACGAGCAGTACTTC.

This clonotype has a single count. This chain uses TRBV28 with TRBJ1-4; no clear D. Germline V gene sequence: CDR1 MDHEN, CDR2 SYDVKM. CDR3 length: 14 residues. Between the trimmed V and J ends, which lost 3 bases and 0 bases, there was a span of 5 bases. CDR3 bases: TGTGCCAGCAGTTTTGATGCAACTAATGAAAAACTGTTTTTT. It yields the protein CASSFDATNEKLFF.

This clonotype was recorded a few times. The CDR3 protein is CASSRGPLTGELFF. In nucleotides, the CDR3 is TGTGCCAGCAGTAGGGGACCGCTGACCGGGGAGCTGTTTTTT. The chain carries TRBV28 and TRBJ2-2; D possibly matches TRBD1 or TRBD2 (5 bases each). CDR3 length: 14 amino acids. The V gene's germline CDR1 is MDHEN and CDR2 SYDVKM. V gave up 5 bases and J gave up 5 bases, with 12 bases separating them.

The chain employs TRBV4-1 and TRBJ2-3; 8 positions agree with TRBD1. V shed 0 bases and J 2 bases; nucleotides not matched to a gene: 10. The CDR3 length is 18 residues. In germline, CDR1 is MGHRA, CDR2 YSYEKL. CDR3 loop: CASSQEGTGGSFTDTQYF. The CDR3 coding sequence is TGCGCCAGCAGCCAAGAGGGTACAGGGGGGTCTTTCACAGATACGCAGTATTTT.

J is TRBJ2-1 and V is TRBV7-3, with D possibly matching TRBD2 (6 bases). The length of the CDR3 is 14 residues. V was cut by 5 bases and J by 5 bases, with 13 bases left in between. Germline lookup yields CDR1 SGHTA and CDR2 FQGTGA. The CDR3 DNA is TGTGCCAGCAGCCGGGGGTTGTCCGACAATGAGCAGTTCTTC. It specifies CASSRGLSDNEQFF.

The rearrangement links TRBV6-6 to TRBJ1-2; 7 bases are shared with TRBD1. The CDR3 runs 19 residues. CDR1 MNHNY and CDR2 SVGAGI come from the germline V gene (reference sequence). V was pared by 5 bases and J by 0 bases, with 18 bases of the junction left unmatched. CDR3 DNA sequence: TGTGCCAGCAGTGACCTCCCGGGACAGCCAAAATCCTCTAACTATGGCTACACCTTC. It specifies CASSDLPGQPKSSNYGYTF.

The J gene is TRBJ2-7, the V gene TRBV10-3, with no clear D. The CDR3 runs 13 residues. V was cut by 4 bases and J by 1 base, with 8 bases left in between. Germline V gene lookup returns CDR1 ENHRY and CDR2 SYGVKD. The CDR3 here is CAISVDGSYEQYF. The CDR3 DNA sequence: TGTGCCATCAGTGTGGACGGTTCCTACGAGCAGTACTTC.